The rows below give T cell receptor beta chains drawn from one sample of a study of beta chain features in type 1 diabetes. Sequenced by immunoSEQ multiplex PCR; TCRdb stores in-frame clones only, minus some. The data hold 200,000 to 250,000 clones, with around 10% observed a single time. The sequencing sample was made of naive CD4+ T cells from blood. These receptors originate from a woman between 18 and 29 years old in good health. CDR3s include the opening cysteine and the closing phenylalanine or tryptophan. D genes are given only for firm matches. Some rows have no size entry. The others give once, few or many, or a class for an expanded clone.

v_call: TRBV5-3; j_call: TRBJ2-5; d_call: NA; clone_size: NA; cdr3_nt: TGTGCCAGAAGCGAGATAGAGACCCAGTACTTC; cdr3_aa: CARSEIETQYF
v_call: TRBV30; j_call: TRBJ1-2; d_call: TRBD1; clone_size: few; cdr3_nt: TGTGCCTGGAAAGGACAGGGGGCCGGGGGCTACACCTTC; cdr3_aa: CAWKGQGAGGYTF
v_call: TRBV19; j_call: TRBJ1-6; d_call: TRBD1; clone_size: NA; cdr3_nt: TGTGCCAGTAGTATAGAAGGGACAGAAACGTATTCACCCCTCCACTTT; cdr3_aa: CASSIEGTETYSPLHF
v_call: TRBV5-4; j_call: TRBJ2-2; d_call: NA; clone_size: few; cdr3_nt: TGTGCCAGCAGCCCCCGGCGGGCAACGAACACCGGGGAGCTGTTTTTT; cdr3_aa: CASSPRRATNTGELFF
v_call: TRBV6-6; j_call: TRBJ2-1; d_call: TRBD1; clone_size: NA; cdr3_nt: TGTGCCAGCAGTTATCGGACAGGCCCCAGGAATGAGCAGTTCTTC; cdr3_aa: CASSYRTGPRNEQFF
v_call: TRBV30; j_call: TRBJ2-2; d_call: TRBD2; clone_size: few; cdr3_nt: TGTGCCGTCAACGGCGGGAGCCAGAACACCGGGGAGCTGTTTTTT; cdr3_aa: CAVNGGSQNTGELFF
v_call: TRBV4-1; j_call: TRBJ1-4; d_call: NA; clone_size: few; cdr3_nt: TGCGCCAGCAGCCAAGAATCTGCTAGCGAAAAACTGTTTTTT; cdr3_aa: CASSQESASEKLFF
v_call: TRBV7-2; j_call: TRBJ1-2; d_call: TRBD1; clone_size: NA; cdr3_nt: TGTGCCAGCAGCTTAACCCGGGACAGCTTATATGGCTACACCTTC; cdr3_aa: CASSLTRDSLYGYTF
v_call: TRBV6-6; j_call: TRBJ2-1; d_call: NA; clone_size: few; cdr3_nt: TGTGCCAGCAGTCCCCACTACCGCTCCTACAATGAGCAGTTCTTC; cdr3_aa: CASSPHYRSYNEQFF
v_call: TRBV18; j_call: TRBJ1-1; d_call: NA; clone_size: few; cdr3_nt: TGTGCCAGCTCACCGACAGCCCCGAACACTGAAGCTTTCTTT; cdr3_aa: CASSPTAPNTEAFF
v_call: TRBV25-1; j_call: TRBJ2-3; d_call: TRBD1; clone_size: NA; cdr3_nt: TGTGCCAGCAAGGACAGGGACCAAGATACGCAGTATTTT; cdr3_aa: CASKDRDQDTQYF
v_call: TRBV30; j_call: TRBJ1-1; d_call: TRBD1; clone_size: NA; cdr3_nt: TGTGCCTGGAGTGCATACAGGGGTAACACTGAAGCTTTCTTT; cdr3_aa: CAWSAYRGNTEAFF
v_call: TRBV6-6; j_call: TRBJ1-2; d_call: TRBD1; clone_size: few; cdr3_nt: TGTGCCAGCAGACAACAGGGGGGGGGTGGCTACACCTTC; cdr3_aa: CASRQQGGGGYTF
v_call: TRBV29-1; j_call: TRBJ1-1; d_call: TRBD1; clone_size: few; cdr3_nt: TGCAGCGTTGGACAGGGGCCGGGGACTGAAGCTTTCTTT; cdr3_aa: CSVGQGPGTEAFF
v_call: TRBV2; j_call: TRBJ2-7; d_call: TRBD2; clone_size: few; cdr3_nt: TGTGCCAGCAGTGGCGGAGGACTAGCGGGGAGCTCCTACGAGCAGTACTTC; cdr3_aa: CASSGGGLAGSSYEQYF
v_call: TRBV4-1; j_call: TRBJ2-1; d_call: NA; clone_size: few; cdr3_nt: TGCGCCAGCAGCCCCCTTGGTGGAGGCTCCTACAATGAGCAGTTCTTC; cdr3_aa: CASSPLGGGSYNEQFF
v_call: TRBV2; j_call: TRBJ2-5; d_call: NA; clone_size: few; cdr3_nt: TGTGCCAGCATCGGAGGGGAAGAGACCCAGTACTTC; cdr3_aa: CASIGGEETQYF
v_call: TRBV20-1; j_call: TRBJ2-3; d_call: NA; clone_size: few; cdr3_nt: TGCAGTGCCTTCAGGGCAGATACGCAGTATTTT; cdr3_aa: CSAFRADTQYF
v_call: TRBV4-1; j_call: TRBJ2-3; d_call: TRBD2; clone_size: NA; cdr3_nt: TGCGCCAGCAGCCAGGGAGCGGGGACTAGCACAGATACGCAGTATTTT; cdr3_aa: CASSQGAGTSTDTQYF
v_call: TRBV19; j_call: TRBJ1-2; d_call: NA; clone_size: few; cdr3_nt: TGTGCCAGCCGGAGTCTTAACTATGGCTACACCTTC; cdr3_aa: CASRSLNYGYTF
v_call: TRBV5-1; j_call: TRBJ2-1; d_call: TRBD1; clone_size: NA; cdr3_nt: TGCGCCAGCAGCTTGGCAGGGGGAATTGATGAGCAGTTCTTC; cdr3_aa: CASSLAGGIDEQFF
v_call: TRBV25-1; j_call: TRBJ2-2; d_call: TRBD1; clone_size: few; cdr3_nt: TGTGCCAGCAGTGATTCGAGGAGGGACAGGGTCACCGGGGAGCTGTTTTTT; cdr3_aa: CASSDSRRDRVTGELFF
v_call: TRBV6-1; j_call: TRBJ2-5; d_call: TRBD1; clone_size: NA; cdr3_nt: TGTGCCAGCAGGCCAGGGGGACGAGAGACCCAGTACTTC; cdr3_aa: CASRPGGRETQYF
v_call: TRBV27; j_call: TRBJ2-1; d_call: NA; clone_size: NA; cdr3_nt: TGTGCCAGCAGTTTTTTTGGCGGCGCTGGGAGCAATGAGCAGTTCTTC; cdr3_aa: CASSFFGGAGSNEQFF
v_call: TRBV9; j_call: TRBJ1-6; d_call: TRBD1; clone_size: few; cdr3_nt: TGTGCCAGCAGCATCGGGACAGGGGGCAAATCCTATAATTCACCCCTCCACTTT; cdr3_aa: CASSIGTGGKSYNSPLHF
v_call: TRBV6-1; j_call: TRBJ2-1; d_call: TRBD1; clone_size: NA; cdr3_nt: TGTGCCAGCAGGAGACAGGGTCGACTGTACAATGAGCAGTTCTTC; cdr3_aa: CASRRQGRLYNEQFF
v_call: TRBV5-1; j_call: TRBJ2-3; d_call: TRBD2; clone_size: few; cdr3_nt: TGCGCCAGCAGCTTCACTAGCGGGAGCACAGATACGCAGTATTTT; cdr3_aa: CASSFTSGSTDTQYF
v_call: TRBV14; j_call: TRBJ2-7; d_call: TRBD1; clone_size: NA; cdr3_nt: TGTGCCAGCAGCCAAGTAGGAGGACAGGGGGGCTACGAGCAGTACTTC; cdr3_aa: CASSQVGGQGGYEQYF